There are a few counts of the clone carrying this TCR beta chain. What it recognizes is unknown. Individual cDNA molecules each carried unique molecular identifiers attached by the library. TCRdb used MiXCR to reprocess the RACE reads, holding one entry per CDR3 protein. The sample includes 340,000 or so distinct CDR3 sequences, around 7% of them seen just once. These data are taken from a study of human T cells and chemical hapten exposure. Study summary: Alopecia areata, totalis or universalis affected patients who were mostly female. Findings and limits, study-wide: TCRs at a frequency above 1 in 1000 stayed unchanged with DPC sensitization.

Time point defined: patch test 1, 2 weeks after DPC sensitization. Noted treatment: therapeutic diphenylcyclopropenone sensitization with weekly scalp DPC. The donor pool consisted of alopecia patients aged 18 to 70 years, considered suitable for DPC. This TCR derives from a woman aged 18-35 years with alopecia areata. Some clones in this sample may be carry-over from other donors' samples. The source was whole blood, collected in connection with sensitization to the hapten diphenylcyclopropenone (DPC).

The CDR3 here is CASSQDILAENEQFF. The CDR3 region has the DNA TGTGCCAGCAGCCAAGATATACTAGCGGAGAATGAGCAGTTCTTC. V gene TRBV3-1 combines with J gene TRBJ2-1, with TRBD2 matching over 8 bases. The CDR3 sequence is 15 residues long. V lost 0 bases, J lost 7 bases, and 5 bases stayed unmatched. Germline V gene sequence: CDR1 LGHDT, CDR2 YNNKEL (reference sequence).